These 10 T cell receptor beta chains came from one sample sequenced in a study of T-cell memory formation after mild COVID-19. Using its own MiXCR run on the 5' RACE reads, TCRdb lists one record per CDR3 protein. This sample has 450,000 or so distinct CDR3 sequences, with around a quarter found just once. Material: PBMCs or a T cell subset sorted from them (not recorded which). Receptor source: an adult woman who had mild COVID-19 (a few samples of this study predate the infection). Cell type and time point are not known.

This clonotype showed up just a few times. V is TRBV5-1 and J is TRBJ1-5, with TRBD1 matching over 8 bases. Germline V gene sequence: CDR1 SGHRS, CDR2 YFSETQ. With 4 bases clipped from V and 2 bases from J, the junction kept 14 bases outside the gene matches. The CDR3 consists of 18 residues. The CDR3 bases are TGCGCCAGCAGCCTCGCCCCACAGGGGACAGGTGGCAATCAGCCCCAGCATTTT. Protein product: CASSLAPQGTGGNQPQHF.

V is TRBV5-6 and J is TRBJ2-7, with TRBD1 identical over 9 bases. CDR1 is SGHDT, CDR2 YYEEEE, per germline. CDR3 length equals 14 residues. The ends lost 4 bases at V and 6 bases at J; junction bases unmatched: 8. This CDR3 is CASSGPGQGVEQYF. The DNA for the CDR3 is TGTGCCAGCAGCGGACCGGGACAGGGAGTCGAGCAGTACTTC.

The chain couples TRBV27 to TRBJ1-1, with D maybe TRBD1 (6 bases). V was clipped by 6 bases and J by 5 bases, with 16 bases between them. The CDR3 sequence is 14 residues long. Germline V CDR1 and CDR2: MNHEY, SMNVEV (reference sequence). CDR3 protein: CASSWGGVETEAFF. For the CDR3, the DNA is TGTGCCAGCAGCTGGGGGGGCGTAGAGACTGAAGCTTTCTTT.

This clonotype was seen a few times. The chain recombines TRBV7-6 with TRBJ2-2; D remains ambiguous. CDR3 length equals 12 residues. The ends were cut back, 3 bases at V and 6 bases at J, with 5 bases in the middle. The V gene's germline CDR1 is SGHVS and CDR2 FNYEAQ. CDR3 bases: TGTGCCAGCAGCTTTCCCGCCGGGGAGCTGTTTTTT. Encoded protein: CASSFPAGELFF.

The genes are TRBV7-9 and TRBJ2-5; D remains ambiguous. Per the germline V gene, CDR1 is SEHNR and CDR2 is FQNEAQ (reference sequence). This CDR3 comprises 15 residues. With 1 base removed from V and 0 bases from J, the gap between germline ends came to 9 bases. This CDR3 is CASSLVLSYQETQYF. CDR3 coding DNA: TGTGCCAGCAGCTTAGTTCTATCGTACCAAGAGACCCAGTACTTC. Variable domain in full (rest from reference TRBV7-9 and TRBJ2-5): DTGVSQNPRHKITKRGQNVTFRCDPISEHNRLYWYRQTLGQGPEFLTYFQNEAQLEKSRLLSDRFSAERPKGSFSTLEIQRTEQGDSAMYLCASSLVLSYQETQYFGPGTRLLVL.

The V call is TRBV7-9, the J call TRBJ1-6, with a tentative D call TRBD1 (5 bases). V shed 5 bases and J shed 9 bases, with 20 bases lying between them. The germline V gene encodes CDR1 SEHNR and CDR2 FQNEAQ (reference sequence). This CDR3 region has 16 residues. CDR3 residues: CASSPGRSRMSSPLHF. The CDR3 DNA follows: TGTGCCAGCAGCCCAGGGCGGTCACGTATGAGTTCACCCCTCCACTTT.

This clonotype occurred a few times. The J gene is TRBJ2-1, the V gene TRBV4-1, with TRBD2 matching 13 bases. Per the germline V gene, CDR1 is MGHRA and CDR2 is YSYEKL. This CDR3 comprises 18 residues. Trimming cost V 0 bases and J 4 bases; bases outside gene matches: 6. The CDR3 sequence is CASSQDRTSGGAYNEQFF. CDR3 in DNA: TGCGCCAGCAGCCAAGATCGCACTAGCGGGGGGGCTTACAATGAGCAGTTCTTC.

The chain couples TRBV9 to TRBJ1-1; 9 bases are shared with TRBD1. V shed 3 bases and J 4 bases; nucleotides not matched to a gene: 4. Germline loops: CDR1 SGDLS, CDR2 YYNGEE. The CDR3 consists of 14 residues. The CDR3 spells CASSGTGGSTEAFF. CDR3 sequence (DNA): TGTGCCAGCAGCGGAACAGGGGGCTCCACTGAAGCTTTCTTT.

The chain links TRBV24-1 to TRBJ1-5; D unclear. Trimming pared 6 bases from V and 6 bases from J, leaving 11 bases between. CDR1 KGHDR and CDR2 SFDVKD come from the germline V gene. The CDR3 spans 13 residues. CDR3 sequence: CATSWGVGQPQHF. CDR3 DNA sequence: TGTGCCACCAGTTGGGGAGTGGGTCAGCCCCAGCATTTT.

This clonotype showed up just a few times. V is TRBV7-8 and J is TRBJ1-6, with 9 bases identical to TRBD1. The CDR3 spans 15 residues. The V segment lost 3 bases and the J segment 7 bases; nucleotides outside the gene matches: 4. The V gene's germline CDR1 is SGHVS and CDR2 FQNEAQ. The CDR3 loop reads CASSFEGQGNSPLHF. CDR3 sequence (DNA): TGTGCCAGCAGCTTCGAGGGACAGGGAAATTCACCCCTCCACTTT.